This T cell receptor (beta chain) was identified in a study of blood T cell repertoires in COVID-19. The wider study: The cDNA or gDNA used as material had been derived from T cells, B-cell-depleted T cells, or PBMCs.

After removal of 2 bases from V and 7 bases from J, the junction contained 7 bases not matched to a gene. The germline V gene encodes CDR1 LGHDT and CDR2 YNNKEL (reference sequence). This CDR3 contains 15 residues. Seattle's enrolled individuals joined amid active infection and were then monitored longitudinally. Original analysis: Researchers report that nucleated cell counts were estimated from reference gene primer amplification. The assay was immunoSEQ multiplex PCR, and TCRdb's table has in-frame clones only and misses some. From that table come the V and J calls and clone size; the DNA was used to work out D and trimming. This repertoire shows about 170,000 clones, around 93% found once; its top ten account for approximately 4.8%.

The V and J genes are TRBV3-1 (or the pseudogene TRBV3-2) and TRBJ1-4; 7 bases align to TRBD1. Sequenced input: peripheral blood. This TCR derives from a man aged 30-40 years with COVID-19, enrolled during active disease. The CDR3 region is CASSQTTGTFEKLFF. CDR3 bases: TGTGCCAGCAGCCAAACGACAGGGACTTTTGAAAAACTGTTTTTT.